The present TCR beta chain was sequenced within a study of blood T cells in healthy people across ages. Total RNA extracted from each sample amounted to at least 6 micrograms. V lost 5 bases to trimming and J lost 5 bases, with 12 bases between them. CDR1 is MNHEY and CDR2 is SMNVEV in the germline V gene (reference sequence). The CDR3 has 13 amino acids. This clonotype has only a few counts. It was with a sample-barcoded 5' primer and a J-beta primer mix that a second PCR of roughly 6 to 11 cycles was run. TCRdb re-derived calls from the 5' RACE reads in MiXCR, one entry per CDR3 protein. The table records roughly 1,500,000 distinct CDR3 sequences, around 35% of them present only once.

What was sequenced was blood. The origin of this receptor is a woman in her 30s in good health. The V gene is TRBV27, the J gene TRBJ1-2; no definite D call. The CDR3 is CASSHHLSYGYTF. The DNA for the CDR3 is TGTGCCAGCAGTCACCACCTTTCATATGGCTACACCTTC.